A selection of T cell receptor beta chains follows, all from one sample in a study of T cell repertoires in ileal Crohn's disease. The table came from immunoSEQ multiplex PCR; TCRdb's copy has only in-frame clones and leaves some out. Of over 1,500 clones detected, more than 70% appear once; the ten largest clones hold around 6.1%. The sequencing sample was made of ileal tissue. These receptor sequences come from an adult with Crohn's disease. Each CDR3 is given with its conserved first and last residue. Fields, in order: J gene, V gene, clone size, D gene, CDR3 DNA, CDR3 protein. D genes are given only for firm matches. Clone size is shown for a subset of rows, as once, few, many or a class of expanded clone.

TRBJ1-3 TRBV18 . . TGTGCCAGCTCACCAGGGGGTCCCGGAAACACCATATATTTT CASSPGGPGNTIYF
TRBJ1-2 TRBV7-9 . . TGTGCCAGCAGCTTAACGGACTATGGCTACACCTTC CASSLTDYGYTF
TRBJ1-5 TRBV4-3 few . TGCGCCAGCAGCCCAGGACACAATAGCAATCAGCCCCAGCATTTT CASSPGHNSNQPQHF
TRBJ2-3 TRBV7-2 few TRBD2 TGTGCCAGCAGCCTAAATATCCGGGGGGGCACAGATACGCAGTATTTT CASSLNIRGGTDTQYF
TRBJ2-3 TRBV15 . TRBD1 TGTGCCACCAGCTTCAAGAGAAAACAGGGGGCTAGCACAGATACGCAGTATTTT CATSFKRKQGASTDTQYF
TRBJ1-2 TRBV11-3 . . TGTGCCAGCAGCTTACCCACAGGGTTTTATGGCTACACCTTC CASSLPTGFYGYTF
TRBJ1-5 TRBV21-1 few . TGTGCCAGCAGCAAGAGGAGACAGCCCCAGCATTTT CASSKRRQPQHF
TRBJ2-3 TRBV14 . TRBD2 TGTGCCAGCAGCCCCCTGGGCGATAGCGGGAGGGGCGATACGCAGTATTTT CASSPLGDSGRGDTQYF
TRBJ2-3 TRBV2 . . TGTGCCAGCAGTGGAGGGCTGGGCCCCGGGACAGATACGCAGTATTTT CASSGGLGPGTDTQYF
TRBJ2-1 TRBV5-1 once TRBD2 TGCGCCAGCAGCTTGACCGGGGGGGGGCAGGTGGGTAATGAGCAGTTCTTC CASSLTGGGQVGNEQFF
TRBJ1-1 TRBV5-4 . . TGTGCCAGCAGCTTGGTCGGGATGAACACTGAAGCTTTCTTT CASSLVGMNTEAFF
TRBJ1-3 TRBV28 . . TGTGCCAGCAGTTCACCGGGCCTGAGCTCTGGAAACACCATATATTTT CASSSPGLSSGNTIYF
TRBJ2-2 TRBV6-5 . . TGTGCCAGCAGTTACTGGAACACCGGGGAGCTGTTTTTT CASSYWNTGELFF
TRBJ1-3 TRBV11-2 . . TGTGCCAGCAGCTTATTTCGTACACTCAACTCTGGAAACACCATATATTTT CASSLFRTLNSGNTIYF
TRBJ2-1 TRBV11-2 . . TGTGCCAGCAGCCGCTACGGAACCTTAACCTACAATGAGCAGTTCTTC CASSRYGTLTYNEQFF
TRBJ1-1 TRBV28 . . TGTGCCAGCAGTGCTGGACCTCTCTCGGGCACTGAAGCTTTCTTT CASSAGPLSGTEAFF
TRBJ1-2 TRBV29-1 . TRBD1 TGCAGCGTTGAAGATCTCGGGGACAGAAGGGCCTTC CSVEDLGDRRAF
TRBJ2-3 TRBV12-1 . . TGTGCCAGCAGCTCCCTTCCAGAAGCGGGAAGCACAGATACGCAGTATTTT CASSSLPEAGSTDTQYF
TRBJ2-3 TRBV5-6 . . TGTGCCAGCAGCCCCGTAGGGCGAACCCCCCTCACAGATACGCAGTATTTT CASSPVGRTPLTDTQYF
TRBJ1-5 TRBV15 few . TGTGCCACCAGCAGACAAGACAGTAGCAATCAGCCCCAGCATTTT CATSRQDSSNQPQHF
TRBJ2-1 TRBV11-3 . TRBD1 TGTGCCAGCAGCTATCAACAGGGGAATGAGCAGTTCTTC CASSYQQGNEQFF
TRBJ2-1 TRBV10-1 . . TGCGCCAGCAGTGGACGGACCGGTCGCTACAATGAGCAGTTCTTC CASSGRTGRYNEQFF
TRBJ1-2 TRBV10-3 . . TGTGCCATCAGTGAAGGGGCTCCCCGGGGCTATGGCTACACCTTC CAISEGAPRGYGYTF
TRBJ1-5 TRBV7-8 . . TGTGCCAGCAGCTTAAGTTATGGGTATCAGCCCCAGCATTTT CASSLSYGYQPQHF
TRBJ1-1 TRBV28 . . TGTGCCAGCAGCCCCCCCCGCAGAGAGGCTGAAGCTTTCTTT CASSPPRREAEAFF
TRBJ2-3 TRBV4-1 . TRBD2 TGCGCCAGCAGCCAAGTTACTAGCGGGAGCGGAGAAGATACGCAGTATTTT CASSQVTSGSGEDTQYF
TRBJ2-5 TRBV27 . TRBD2 TGTGCCAGCAGAGATGGCGGGGGAGAGACCCAGTACTTC CASRDGGGETQYF
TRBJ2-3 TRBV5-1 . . TGCGCCAGCAGCTTGGTAGGGCTCACAGATACGCAGTATTTT CASSLVGLTDTQYF
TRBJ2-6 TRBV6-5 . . TGTGCCAGCAGTTACTCGACCTCGACTGGGGCCAACGTCCTGACTTTC CASSYSTSTGANVLTF
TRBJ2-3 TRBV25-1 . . TGTGCCAGCAGTGTCCCCCCAGTCGATACGCAGTATTTT CASSVPPVDTQYF
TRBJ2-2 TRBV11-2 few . TGTGCCAGCAGCTTAATGCGTCGAGGCATTAGAGGCGACACCGGGGAGCTGTTTTTT CASSLMRRGIRGDTGELFF
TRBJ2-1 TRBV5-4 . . TGTGCCAGCAGCTTGGAAGGGAGAAATGAGCAGTTCTTC CASSLEGRNEQFF
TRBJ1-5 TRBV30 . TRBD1 TGTGCCTGGAGTCCGACAGGGAACAATCAGCCCCAGCATTTT CAWSPTGNNQPQHF
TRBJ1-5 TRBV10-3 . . TGTGCCATCCCCAGGAAAAGTAATCAGCCCCAGCATTTT CAIPRKSNQPQHF
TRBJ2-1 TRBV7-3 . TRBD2 TGTGCCAGCAGCTTACTAGCGGGGCGCGAGCAGTTCTTC CASSLLAGREQFF
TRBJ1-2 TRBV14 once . TGTGCCAGCAGCCAAGCAGGGGTAAACGGCTACACCTTC CASSQAGVNGYTF
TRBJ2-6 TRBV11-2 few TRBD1 TGTGCCAGCAGCCTGAACGACAGGGGGGGAGCCTCTGGGGCCAACGTCCTGACTTTC CASSLNDRGGASGANVLTF
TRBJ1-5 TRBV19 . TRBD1 TGTGCCAGTATCAAGGGGACAGCCTCGAGCAATCAGCCCCAGCATTTT CASIKGTASSNQPQHF
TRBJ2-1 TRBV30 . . TGTGCCTGGGAAGCAGGGGGGGAGCAGTTCTTC CAWEAGGEQFF
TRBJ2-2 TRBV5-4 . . TGTGCCAGCACCCCGGGCCTCGGGGACACCGGGGAGCTGTTTTTT CASTPGLGDTGELFF
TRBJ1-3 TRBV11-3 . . TGTGCCAGCAGCCTACTTACGGGAAACACCATATATTTT CASSLLTGNTIYF
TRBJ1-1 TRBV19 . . TGTGCCAGTAGCAAGCCGGGGGGACGCACTGAAGCTTTCTTT CASSKPGGRTEAFF
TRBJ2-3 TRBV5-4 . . TGTGCCAGCAGCCTCCCCCTAGCGTCTAGCACAGATACGCAGTATTTT CASSLPLASSTDTQYF
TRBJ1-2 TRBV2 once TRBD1 TGTGCCAGCAGTGAAGGGACAGGGGGGGTCTATGGCTACACCTTC CASSEGTGGVYGYTF
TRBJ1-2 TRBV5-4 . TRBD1 TGTGCCAGCAGCTTGAGGGGGCGGTATGGCTACACCTTC CASSLRGRYGYTF
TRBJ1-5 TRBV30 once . TGTGCCTGCGCCGAGGGTGTTGGAGTTAATCAGCCCCAGCATTTT CACAEGVGVNQPQHF
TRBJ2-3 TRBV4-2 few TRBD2 TGTGCCAGCAGCCAGGCCTTAGCGGGGGGCACAGATACGCAGTATTTT CASSQALAGGTDTQYF
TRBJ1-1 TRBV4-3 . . TGCGCCAGCACACTTACTGAGACAGGTAACACTGAAGCTTTCTTT CASTLTETGNTEAFF
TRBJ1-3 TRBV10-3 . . TGTGCCATCAGTGACTCGACGGTGAGCTCTGGAAACACCATATATTTT CAISDSTVSSGNTIYF
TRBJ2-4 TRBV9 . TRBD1 TGTGCCAGCAGCGTAGAATCAGTGGGGACAGGGGCCAACATTCAGTACTTC CASSVESVGTGANIQYF
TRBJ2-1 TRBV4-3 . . TGCGCCAGCAGCCAAGATTTCGATAGCGGTGTCTACAATGAGCAGTTCTTC CASSQDFDSGVYNEQFF
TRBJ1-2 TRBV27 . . TGTGCCAGCAGTTCCTATGCGGGAAAAGGGCATGGCTACACCTTC CASSSYAGKGHGYTF
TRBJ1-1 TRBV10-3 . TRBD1 TGTGCCATCCAGAACCCGGGACAGGGGAAAGGGGAAGCTTTCTTT CAIQNPGQGKGEAFF
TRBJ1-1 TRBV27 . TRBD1 TGTGCCAGCAGGGGAACTACTTCCGGGACAGGGAACACTGAAGCTTTCTTT CASRGTTSGTGNTEAFF